This is a list of T cell receptor beta chains from one sample in a study of shared clonotypes between healthy human individuals. Produced via immunoSEQ multiplex PCR; TCRdb's table is partial and in-frame only. Of a few million clones in the sample, 93% were seen once. Sequences were obtained from naive CD4+ T cells from PBMCs. These receptors were taken from a man aged 18 to 30 in good health. Some clones in this sample may be carry-over from other donors' samples. CDR3s include the opening cysteine and the closing phenylalanine or tryptophan. A D gene is named only where the DNA matches it firmly.

>TRBV4-1|TRBD2|TRBJ2-3
CASSQRDYPTDTQYF
TGCGCCAGCAGCCAAAGGGACTATCCCACAGATACGCAGTATTTT
>TRBV6-5|TRBD1|TRBJ1-1
CASSPQGGAEAFF
TGTGCCAGCAGTCCCCAGGGGGGAGCTGAAGCTTTCTTT
>TRBV5-1|.|TRBJ2-2
CASNIGENGELFF
TGCGCCAGCAATATAGGGGAAAACGGGGAGCTGTTTTTT
>TRBV27|TRBD1|TRBJ1-5
CASAGRTGGIYSNQPQHF
TGTGCCAGTGCTGGACGGACAGGGGGAATTTATAGCAATCAGCCCCAGCATTTT
>TRBV6-5|.|TRBJ2-7
CASSYPVNEQYF
TGTGCCAGCAGTTACCCAGTCAACGAGCAGTACTTC
>TRBV5-1|.|TRBJ1-1
CASSSSRGVGTEAFF
TGCGCCAGCAGCTCATCTCGGGGGGTAGGGACTGAAGCTTTCTTT
>TRBV6-5|.|TRBJ2-5
CASSYNGGPQYF
TGTGCCAGCAGTTACAACGGAGGGCCCCAGTACTTC
>TRBV28|TRBD2|TRBJ2-3
CASRQTSGSTDTQYF
TGTGCCAGCAGACAGACTAGCGGGAGTACAGATACGCAGTATTTT
>TRBV7-2|TRBD2|TRBJ2-7
CASSLEAGRTGEQYF
TGTGCCAGCAGCTTAGAAGCCGGGAGGACGGGGGAGCAGTACTTC
>TRBV5-1|.|TRBJ2-7
CASSTGFQGGEQYF
TGCGCCAGCAGCACGGGATTCCAGGGGGGCGAGCAGTACTTC
>TRBV6-1|.|TRBJ1-5
CASISGAGQPQHF
TGTGCCAGCATTTCCGGCGCCGGTCAGCCCCAGCATTTT